This T cell receptor beta chain was recovered during a study of CD8 T cells in ankylosing spondylitis. Study observations and caveats: Disease-linked clones reportedly concentrated significantly in matched ankylosing spondylitis synovial fluid. Made up of fewer than 10 highly homologous variants, a TCR beta motif appeared characteristic of ankylosing spondylitis blood.

This clonotype was recorded a few times. Its antigen is unknown. There are 13 residues in the CDR3. Deletions cut 3 bases from V and 0 bases from J, with 7 bases between. CDR1 is SQVTM, CDR2 ANQGSEA, per germline. TCRdb recomputed calls from the 5' RACE reads with MiXCR, one row per CDR3 protein. This table has roughly 230,000 distinct CDR3 sequences, 15% to 20% appearing once. The source material was blood, either unsorted or a sorted T cell fraction (not recorded which). J is TRBJ2-3 and V is TRBV29-1, with unresolved D. The origin of this receptor is a male donor with ankylosing spondylitis or in good health (not recorded which). The CDR3 sequence is CSVDDGSTDTQYF. The DNA of the CDR3 is TGCAGCGTTGATGATGGTAGCACAGATACGCAGTATTTT.